This T cell receptor beta chain was sequenced during a study of cytomegalovirus exposure and HLA in healthy donors. Overall study: A subsequent analysis reported that the 95 to 150 validation repertoires were produced on the same platform that had also been used for the roughly 710 first-cohort repertoires.

Overall study findings and caveats: Specific recognition of CMV antigens was confirmed in vitro for a few chains (all CMV-associated). Most TCRs appeared rarely, but some public TCRs recurred in many donors.

The V and J ends lost 2 bases and 3 bases respectively, with 10 bases between them. Per germline, CDR1 SGDLS and CDR2 YYNGEE. The CDR3 runs 14 residues. Here immunoSEQ multiplex PCR was the method, and the copy in TCRdb shows in-frame clones only, minus some. This table holds some 150,000 clones, 88% found once. Concerning this clone itself: Its antigen is still unknown.

The receptor was isolated from a young woman in good health and CMV-seropositive. The specimen sequenced was PBMCs. The rearrangement uses TRBV9 and TRBJ2-3; D is perhaps TRBD2 (5 bases). The CDR3 DNA follows: TGTGCCAGCAGCGTTCCCGGAGGAACAGATACGCAGTATTTT. Encoded protein: CASSVPGGTDTQYF.